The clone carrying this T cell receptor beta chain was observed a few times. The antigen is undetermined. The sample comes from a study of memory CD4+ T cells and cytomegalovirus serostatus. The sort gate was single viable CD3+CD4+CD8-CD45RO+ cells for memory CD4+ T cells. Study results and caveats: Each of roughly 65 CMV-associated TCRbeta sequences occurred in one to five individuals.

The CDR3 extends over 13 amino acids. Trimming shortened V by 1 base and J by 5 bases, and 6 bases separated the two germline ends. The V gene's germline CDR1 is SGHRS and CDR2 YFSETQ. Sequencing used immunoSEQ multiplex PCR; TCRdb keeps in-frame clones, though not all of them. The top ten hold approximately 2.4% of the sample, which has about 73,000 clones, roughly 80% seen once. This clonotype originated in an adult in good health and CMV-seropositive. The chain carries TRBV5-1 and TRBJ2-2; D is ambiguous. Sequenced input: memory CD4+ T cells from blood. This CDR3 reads CASSLLGTGELFF. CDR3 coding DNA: TGCGCCAGCAGCTTGCTGGGAACCGGGGAGCTGTTTTTT.